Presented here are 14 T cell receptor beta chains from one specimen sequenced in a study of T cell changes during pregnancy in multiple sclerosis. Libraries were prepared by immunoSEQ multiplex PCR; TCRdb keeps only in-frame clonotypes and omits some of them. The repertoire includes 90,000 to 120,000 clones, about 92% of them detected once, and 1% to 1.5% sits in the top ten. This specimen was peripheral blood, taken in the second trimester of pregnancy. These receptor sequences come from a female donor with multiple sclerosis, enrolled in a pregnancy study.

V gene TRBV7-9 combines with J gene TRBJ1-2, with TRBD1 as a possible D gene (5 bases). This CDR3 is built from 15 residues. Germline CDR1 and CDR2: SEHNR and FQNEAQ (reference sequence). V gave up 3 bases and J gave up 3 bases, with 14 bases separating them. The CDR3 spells CASSFPGGGYYGYTF. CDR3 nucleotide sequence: TGTGCCAGCAGCTTCCCGGGGGGGGGATACTATGGCTACACCTTC.

Here the CDR3 DNA reads TGTGCCAGCAGTGGGACAGGGTGGGGGGCCCAGTACTTC. Translation: CASSGTGWGAQYF. The J gene is TRBJ2-5, the V gene TRBV7-2; 9 bases map to TRBD1. The CDR3 covers 13 residues. The junction had 8 bases not matched to a gene; V was cut back by 6 bases and J by 9 bases. Germline assignment: CDR1 SGHTA and CDR2 FQGNSA.

Written as DNA, the CDR3 is TGCAGCGTTGTTTATTGGGGACAGGGCACTGAAGCTTTCTTT. Its translation is CSVVYWGQGTEAFF. V and J are TRBV29-1 and TRBJ1-1; 9 bases map to TRBD1. CDR1 and CDR2 (germline): SQVTM, ANQGSEA. CDR3 length: 14 residues. J gave up 4 bases and V 4 bases, and 7 bases lay outside the gene matches.

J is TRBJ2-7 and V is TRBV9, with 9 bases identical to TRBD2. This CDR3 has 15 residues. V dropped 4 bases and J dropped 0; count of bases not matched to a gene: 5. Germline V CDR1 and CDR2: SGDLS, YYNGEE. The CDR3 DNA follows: TGTGCCAGCAGCACTAGCGGGCAAAGCTCCTACGAGCAGTACTTC. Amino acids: CASSTSGQSSYEQYF.

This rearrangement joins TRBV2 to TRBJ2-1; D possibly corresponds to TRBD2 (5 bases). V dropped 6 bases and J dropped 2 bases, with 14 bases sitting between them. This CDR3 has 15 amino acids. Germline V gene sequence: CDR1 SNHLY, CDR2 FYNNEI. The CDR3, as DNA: TGTGCCAGCAGCCTGGACTCCCTACCCTACAATGAGCAGTTCTTC. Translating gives CASSLDSLPYNEQFF.

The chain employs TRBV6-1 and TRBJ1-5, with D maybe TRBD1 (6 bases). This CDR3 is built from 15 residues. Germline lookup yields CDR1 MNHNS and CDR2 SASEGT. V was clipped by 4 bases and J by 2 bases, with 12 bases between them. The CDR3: CASSGGRGGNQPQHF. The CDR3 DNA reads TGTGCCAGCAGTGGGGGGCGAGGGGGCAATCAGCCCCAGCATTTT.

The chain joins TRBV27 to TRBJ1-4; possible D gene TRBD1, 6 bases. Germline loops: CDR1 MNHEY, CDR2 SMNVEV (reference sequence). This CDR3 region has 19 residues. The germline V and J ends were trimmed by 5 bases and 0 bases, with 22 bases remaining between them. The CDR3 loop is CASSLRLRGSGATNEKLFF. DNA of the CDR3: TGTGCCAGCAGTCTTCGGCTCAGGGGATCAGGAGCAACTAATGAAAAACTGTTTTTT. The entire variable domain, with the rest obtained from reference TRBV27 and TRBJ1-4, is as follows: EAQVTQNPRYLITVTGKKLTVTCSQNMNHEYMSWYRQDPGLGLRQIYYSMNVEVTDKGDVPEGYKVSRKEKRNFPLILESPSPNQTSLYFCASSLRLRGSGATNEKLFFGSGTQLSVL.

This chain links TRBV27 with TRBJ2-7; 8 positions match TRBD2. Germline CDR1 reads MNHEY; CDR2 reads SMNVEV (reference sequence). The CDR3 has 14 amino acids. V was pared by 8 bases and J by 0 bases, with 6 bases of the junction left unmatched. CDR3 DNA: TGTGCCAGCCGGCGGAGCGGGAGCTCCTACGAGCAGTACTTC. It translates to CASRRSGSSYEQYF.

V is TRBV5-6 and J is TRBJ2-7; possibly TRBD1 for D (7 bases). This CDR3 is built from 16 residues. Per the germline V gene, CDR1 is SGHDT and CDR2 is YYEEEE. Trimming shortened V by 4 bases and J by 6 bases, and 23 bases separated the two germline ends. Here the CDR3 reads CASSDPRRGTASEQYF. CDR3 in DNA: TGTGCCAGCAGCGACCCAAGGAGGGGGACAGCGAGCGAGCAGTACTTC.

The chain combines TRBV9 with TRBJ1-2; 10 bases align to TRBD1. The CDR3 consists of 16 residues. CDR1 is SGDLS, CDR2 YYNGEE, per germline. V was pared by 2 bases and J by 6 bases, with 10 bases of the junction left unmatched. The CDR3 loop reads CASSVHRDRGWNGYTF. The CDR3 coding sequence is TGTGCCAGCAGCGTCCACCGGGACAGGGGTTGGAATGGCTACACCTTC.

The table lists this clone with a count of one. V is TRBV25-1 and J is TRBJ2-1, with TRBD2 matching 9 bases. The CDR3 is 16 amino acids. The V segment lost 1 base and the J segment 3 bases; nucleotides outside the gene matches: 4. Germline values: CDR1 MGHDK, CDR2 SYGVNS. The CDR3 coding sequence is TGTGCCAGCAGTGAATCGAGCGGGGGGCGCTACAATGAGCAGTTCTTC. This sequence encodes CASSESSGGRYNEQFF.

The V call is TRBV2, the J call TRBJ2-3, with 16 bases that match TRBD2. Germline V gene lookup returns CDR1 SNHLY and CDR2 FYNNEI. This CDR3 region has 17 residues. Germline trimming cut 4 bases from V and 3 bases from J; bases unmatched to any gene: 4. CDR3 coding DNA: TGTGCCAGCAGTGGAGCGGGACTAGCGGGAGGGACAGATACGCAGTATTTT. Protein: CASSGAGLAGGTDTQYF.

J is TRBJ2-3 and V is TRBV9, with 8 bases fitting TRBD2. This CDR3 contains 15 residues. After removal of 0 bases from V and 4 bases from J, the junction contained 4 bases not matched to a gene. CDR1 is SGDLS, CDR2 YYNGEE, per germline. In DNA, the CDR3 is TGTGCCAGCAGCGTAGCGGGGGGGCGGGCAGATACGCAGTATTTT. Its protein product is CASSVAGGRADTQYF.

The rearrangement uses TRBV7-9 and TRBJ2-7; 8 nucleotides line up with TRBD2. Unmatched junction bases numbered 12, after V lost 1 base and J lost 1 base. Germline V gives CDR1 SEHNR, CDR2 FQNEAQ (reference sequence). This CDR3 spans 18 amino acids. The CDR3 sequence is CASSLGGGAGGPSYEQYF. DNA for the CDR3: TGTGCCAGCAGCTTAGGGGGCGGTGCGGGGGGCCCTTCCTACGAGCAGTACTTC.